This TCR beta chain came from a study of regulatory T cells in long-lasting Graves disease. Study context: Graves' patients diagnosed newly had used antithyroid drugs under 3 months.

V shed 8 bases and J 5 bases; nucleotides not matched to a gene: 8. Germline V gene lookup returns CDR1 SNHLY and CDR2 FYNNEI. The CDR3 loop spans 14 amino acids. Documented time point: newly diagnosed GD, antithyroid drugs for less than 3 months. The TCR library was made from RNA extracted from PBMCs. This clonotype was recorded a few times. Building of the TCR beta libraries involved iRepertoire HTBI primers and Arm-PCR of CDR3 regions. TCRdb recomputed calls from the multiplex PCR reads with MiXCR, one row per CDR3 protein. The sample shows 350,000 to 550,000 distinct CDR3 sequences, 14% to 15% of them seen only once. This same sample was also part of a study on T cells in Graves' hyperthyroidism and ophthalmopathy. That study adds: Using the HTBI primer set, a first-round RT-PCR was run on the TCR CDR3. Appearing also in blood were most of the thyroid clonotypes expanded above 0.001.

The genes are TRBV2 and TRBJ1-1; 10 bases map to TRBD1. Source: peripheral blood mononuclear cells (PBMCs), taken at new diagnosis, from a patient treated with antithyroid drugs. This TCR came from a woman aged 25 to 39 with Graves disease. For the CDR3, the DNA is TGTGCCAGCCGCGGACAGGGGGGATTTACTGAAGCTTTCTTT. This sequence encodes CASRGQGGFTEAFF.